This T cell receptor beta chain was recorded in a study of CD8+CD57+ T cells in acquired aplastic anemia (dated by TCRdb to the late 2010s). In terms of the full investigation: A mean of about 3 ug of DNA, ranging from roughly 0.17 to 30 ug, was extracted from sorted CD4+ and CD8+ cells. CD8+CD57+ expansion was defined as a frequency above the mean frequency observed in healthy subjects.

TCR beta VDJ combination and CDR3 sequence profiling used genomic DNA as the template. An Illumina HiSeq 2000 was used for TCR repertoire sequencing. As for the original processing: TRBV/TRBJ rearrangement plots, CDR3 size and DJ length profiles, and Simpson's diversity index were used to evaluate the repertoires. The immunodominant clone was defined as the most abundant DNA sequence in deep sequencing data. CDR3 amino acid sequences were screened for sharing across subjects and were compared with published repertoires and the VDJdb database. TCRdb passed the public sequencing reads through fastp at Q25 and MiXCR, retaining productive beta sequences. Rows matching on CDR3 protein sequence are summarized as one entry with the most common DNA and genes. None of the V and J calls come from the authors' own analysis; TCRdb made them. Recorded for this sample are about 200,000 distinct CDR3 sequences; 60% to 80% of them occurred a single time. Jointly, the top ten make up about 60% of the sample.

Notes on this clonotype: No cognate antigen has been identified for it. One junction end disagrees with the germline gene, perhaps due to a read error.

General study outcomes and caveats: Between patients and healthy controls, no significant difference in CD8+ Simpson's diversity was found (P=0.060). Twenty-nine CD8+ CDR3 sequences were found in both patients and controls but appeared to be highly expressed in patients and within the immunodominant clones of the patients.

Flow cytometry had shown CD8+CD57+ cell expansion in the patients selected for sequencing. Every patient had severe acquired aplastic anemia, diagnosed using the International Study of Aplastic Anemia and Agranulocytosis and Camitta criteria. No therapy had been received by the patients at the time of blood sampling. TCR repertoires of sorted CD4+ and CD8+ blood T cells from severe aplastic anemia patients and healthy subjects were deep-sequenced in the study. Patients were enrolled under clinicaltrials.gov protocols 00001620, 01623167, 00001397, 00071045, 00081523 and 00961064 in the USA. Ficoll-Paque density gradient centrifugation was used to isolate peripheral blood mononuclear cells. Before DNA was extracted, CD4+ and CD8+ T cells were sorted using either FACS or magnetic beads. The TCR was taken from a human donor with aplastic anemia. Sequenced sample: sorted CD4+, CD8+, or CD8+CD57+ T cells (not recorded which) from PBMCs.

The nucleotide sequence reads as follows: TGTGCCACCAGTGACCAGGGTTGGCCCCCCCACTTT. It encodes CATSDQGWPPHF. This chain is built from TRBV24-1 and TRBJ1-6; the best D guess is TRBD1, with 5 bases matching. Taken from the germline V gene, the CDR1 and CDR2 loops are KGHDR and SFDVKD. The CDR3 starts with the cysteine, ends with the phenylalanine, and has 12 residues. Only CDR3 DNA is held: 36 bases, read in frame from base 1.